A selection of T cell receptor beta chains follows, all from one sample in a study of T cells in Graves' hyperthyroidism and ophthalmopathy. MiXCR, run by TCRdb on the multiplex PCR reads, gives a single entry per CDR3 protein. The sample includes under 300,000 distinct CDR3 sequences, less than 30% of them seen just once. Source material: blood. These receptors all stem from a man aged 40-49 years with Graves' hyperthyroidism that later progressed to Graves' ophthalmopathy. Each CDR3 is given with its conserved first and last residue. Fields, in order: CDR3 DNA, CDR3 protein, clone size, V gene, D gene, J gene. The D gene is left open where the match is weak. Size is omitted from some rows. Given values are once, few, many or a class for expanded clones.

DNA: TGTGCCACCAGCAGTGTTGACACCACTAACTATGGCTACACCTTC
CDR3: CATSSVDTTNYGYTF
size: -
V: TRBV15
D: -
J: TRBJ1-2

DNA: TGTGCCAATAGACCGGGAGGGCACTATGGCTACACCTTC
CDR3: CANRPGGHYGYTF
size: -
V: TRBV24-1
D: -
J: TRBJ1-2

DNA: TGTGCCAGCAGTTACTTTGGGGATCAGCCCCAGCATTTT
CDR3: CASSYFGDQPQHF
size: -
V: TRBV6-2/TRBV6-3
D: -
J: TRBJ1-5

DNA: TGTGCCAGCAGCCTCAAAGGGAACACCGGGGAGCTGTTTTTT
CDR3: CASSLKGNTGELFF
size: -
V: TRBV3-1
D: -
J: TRBJ2-2

DNA: TGTGCCAGCGTCGAGGGTCAGGGTCTCCCGACCCAGTACTTC
CDR3: CASVEGQGLPTQYF
size: many
V: TRBV7-9
D: -
J: TRBJ2-5

DNA: TGTGCCAGCAGTGAATATGGGAGTCAGCCCCAGCATTTT
CDR3: CASSEYGSQPQHF
size: many
V: TRBV6-1
D: -
J: TRBJ1-5

DNA: TGTGCCAGCAGTTATTCCCTCATCCAAGAGACCCAGTACTTC
CDR3: CASSYSLIQETQYF
size: few
V: TRBV6-2/TRBV6-3
D: -
J: TRBJ2-5

DNA: TGCAGTGCTAGGACTAGCGGGTACGAGCAGTACTTC
CDR3: CSARTSGYEQYF
size: few
V: TRBV20-1
D: TRBD2
J: TRBJ2-7

DNA: TGCAGCGTTGTTAATCGAAAAGTTAACTATGGCTACACCTTC
CDR3: CSVVNRKVNYGYTF
size: many
V: TRBV29-1
D: -
J: TRBJ1-2

DNA: TGCGCCAGCAGCTTGGCGGGGACTGTCCCCTACGAGCAGTACTTC
CDR3: CASSLAGTVPYEQYF
size: -
V: TRBV5-1
D: -
J: TRBJ2-7

DNA: TGCAGTGCTTCGGGCCGCATGAACCAGCCCCAGCATTTT
CDR3: CSASGRMNQPQHF
size: many
V: TRBV20-1
D: -
J: TRBJ1-5